The rows below give T cell receptor beta chains drawn from one sample of a study of shared clonotypes between healthy human individuals. Sequenced by immunoSEQ multiplex PCR; TCRdb stores in-frame clones only, minus some. The table shows about 770,000 clones, with 72% occurring only once. The sequenced sample was memory CD4+ T cells sorted from blood. All receptors derive from a woman aged 30 to 39 in good health. Each CDR3 is given without its conserved first and last residue.

v_call,j_call,cdr3_aa
TRBV15,TRBJ2-5,ATSRDLGAGETQY
TRBV28,TRBJ2-2,ASSLINTGELF
TRBV5-1,TRBJ2-7,ASSLYSGGPYEQY
TRBV5-1,TRBJ2-2,ASSSGTGGTGELF
TRBV11-1,TRBJ2-1,ASSVGTANEQF
TRBV28,TRBJ2-7,ASSGGTGRKGEQY
TRBV27,TRBJ1-1,ASSAPGTGSTEAF
TRBV11-3,TRBJ2-1,ASSLEGDNYNEQF
TRBV5-1,TRBJ1-5,ANMRWGGHNQPQH
TRBV5-1,TRBJ2-2,ASSRQGAGELF
TRBV7-2,TRBJ2-6,ASSRGQDRGANVLT
TRBV19,TRBJ1-4,ASNLAGQSFPLF
TRBV18,TRBJ2-1,ASSPPSVAHNEQF
TRBV11-1,TRBJ2-1,ASSLGSGTRTYNEQF
TRBV5-1,TRBJ2-1,ASSMASGGYNEQF
TRBV7-9,TRBJ1-4,ASSLAGNEKLF
TRBV11-3,TRBJ2-7,ASSSTVLAGGPSGEQY
TRBV4-1,TRBJ2-3,ASSQVLRANTDTQY
TRBV7-9,TRBJ2-7,ASSPLADSYEQY
TRBV4-2,.,ASSQDIRRSTAYEQY
TRBV28,TRBJ2-3,ASRDGINTDTQY
TRBV5-6,TRBJ2-7,ASSPTTGNSYEQY
TRBV11-3,TRBJ2-1,ASSLAPRLAGDTSNEQF
TRBV9,TRBJ1-5,ASSGQVLGPQH
TRBV28,TRBJ2-7,ASRPRRQRGEQY
TRBV7-9,TRBJ1-3,ASSLVRTGTY
TRBV11-3,TRBJ2-5,ASSPGVAGTQY
TRBV4-1,TRBJ1-5,ASSMGPDSNQPQH
TRBV5-1,TRBJ1-6,ASSPGTGGSPLH
TRBV4-1,TRBJ2-3,ASSQDLGLAGVGTDTQY
TRBV19,TRBJ1-1,ASSEHRGHLDTEAF
TRBV16,TRBJ1-1,ASSQHLTDMNTEAF
TRBV12-1,TRBJ1-2,ASNFCVWNGYT
TRBV7-6,TRBJ2-2,ASSLVGNTGELF
TRBV29-1,TRBJ1-4,SVESGANEKLF
TRBV19,TRBJ2-2,ASSILRGELF
TRBV7-2,TRBJ2-6,ASSLGETGANVLT
TRBV19,TRBJ1-2,ASSIGIQGSYT
TRBV10-3,TRBJ2-3,AISEGLAGDTDTQY
TRBV5-1,TRBJ2-1,ASSKYQTWTNNEQF
TRBV28,TRBJ1-2,ASSLGRDGYT